This passage covers 29 T cell receptor beta chains from one sample sequenced in a study of blood T cell repertoires in COVID-19. Only in-frame clones appear in the TCRdb table, and some are missing; sequencing was by immunoSEQ multiplex PCR. The sample lists more than 250,000 clones, 87% seen once, with roughly 6.3% in the top ten. Sequenced input: PBMCs or T cells enriched from blood (not recorded which). These TCRs come from a woman aged 40 to 50 who had recovered from COVID-19.

The V gene is TRBV25-1, the J gene TRBJ2-3; D possibly corresponds to TRBD1 (5 bases). Per germline, CDR1 MGHDK and CDR2 SYGVNS. V was trimmed by 8 bases and J by 3 bases, leaving 12 bases between them. The CDR3 runs 13 residues. The CDR3 sequence: CASAQGRTDTQYF. CDR3 nucleotides: TGTGCCAGCGCCCAGGGAAGGACAGATACGCAGTATTTT.

The CDR3 spells CASSHTETQYF. CDR3 DNA: TGTGCCAGCAGTCACACAGAGACCCAGTACTTC. The chain links TRBV2 to TRBJ2-5; D unresolved. This CDR3 comprises 11 residues. The V and J ends lost 5 bases and 4 bases respectively, with 5 bases between them. Germline V gene sequence: CDR1 SNHLY, CDR2 FYNNEI. The full variable domain, completed using reference TRBV2 and TRBJ2-5, is EPEVTQTPSHQVTQMGQEVILRCVPISNHLYFYWYRQILGQKVEFLVSFYNNEISEKSEIFDDQFSVERPDGSNFTLKIRSTKLEDSAMYFCASSHTETQYFGPGTRLLVL.

The J gene is TRBJ2-3, the V gene TRBV18; a possible D gene is TRBD2 (6 bases). V shed 3 bases and J shed 6 bases, with 13 bases lying between them. Germline V gene lookup returns CDR1 KGHSH and CDR2 LQKENI. This CDR3 spans 14 amino acids. The CDR3 region has the DNA TGTGCCAGCTCACCCCCTCCTGCGGGGGATACGCAGTATTTT. Amino acid sequence: CASSPPPAGDTQYF.

The chain has TRBV11-2 and TRBJ2-1, with 11 nucleotides matching TRBD2. Unmatched junction bases numbered 4, after V lost 2 bases and J lost 1 base. There are 17 residues in the CDR3. Germline values: CDR1 SGHAT, CDR2 FQNNGV. This CDR3 reads CASSLPSGRTSYNEQFF. The DNA for the CDR3 is TGTGCCAGCAGCTTACCTAGCGGGAGGACGTCCTACAATGAGCAGTTCTTC.

CDR3 sequence: CASRLSYSGRQTRQETQYF. The CDR3 DNA is TGTGCCAGCAGGCTCAGTTATAGCGGGAGGCAAACCCGACAAGAGACCCAGTACTTC. The chain uses TRBV2 and TRBJ2-5, with 10 nucleotides matching TRBD2. CDR3 length: 19 amino acids. The V and J ends lost 6 bases and 2 bases, in that order; junction bases with no gene match: 18. The germline CDR1 and CDR2 sequences are SNHLY and FYNNEI.

The chain carries TRBV2 and TRBJ1-2, with 10 positions matching TRBD1. Per the germline V gene, CDR1 is SNHLY and CDR2 is FYNNEI. The CDR3 length is 13 residues. V lost 6 bases and J lost 8; bases outside the gene matches: 6. The CDR3 DNA follows: TGTGCCAGCAGCGTGACAGGGGGCGAGGGCTACACCTTC. As protein: CASSVTGGEGYTF. The complete variable domain, with remaining parts taken from reference TRBV2 and TRBJ1-2, reads EPEVTQTPSHQVTQMGQEVILRCVPISNHLYFYWYRQILGQKVEFLVSFYNNEISEKSEIFDDQFSVERPDGSNFTLKIRSTKLEDSAMYFCASSVTGGEGYTFGSGTRLTVV.

This clone was counted only a few times. V usage is TRBV6-6 and J usage is TRBJ2-1; D may be TRBD1 (5 bases). The CDR3 totals 12 residues. Trimming took 4 bases from V and 7 from J, leaving 8 bases between them. CDR1 and CDR2 from the germline V gene are MNHNY and SVGAGI (reference sequence). CDR3 coding DNA: TGTGCCAGCAGTTCGACAGCTAATGAGCAGTTCTTC. Its translation: CASSSTANEQFF.

The CDR3 coding sequence is TGTGCCAGCTCACCACGGCTGACTAGCGGGATAGACCGGGCCAATGAGCAGTTCTTC. Translation gives CASSPRLTSGIDRANEQFF. V usage is TRBV18 and J usage is TRBJ2-1; 11 positions match TRBD2. Trimming at V came to 1 base and at J to 6 bases, leaving 14 bases not matched to a gene. Germline lookup yields CDR1 KGHSH and CDR2 LQKENI. CDR3 size: 19 residues.

V is TRBV28 and J is TRBJ2-1, with D possibly matching TRBD2 (6 bases). Trimming took 5 bases from V and 0 from J, leaving 23 bases between them. The CDR3 is made up of 19 amino acids. Germline V gene data show CDR1 as MDHEN and CDR2 as SYDVKM. The CDR3, as DNA: TGTGCCAGCAGTACCAAATCGGGACTCCCTTTCAGCTCCTACAATGAGCAGTTCTTC. Protein product: CASSTKSGLPFSSYNEQFF.

This clone was counted between two and nine times. This chain uses TRBV4-1 with TRBJ2-4, with a possible D match to TRBD2 (5 bases). The CDR3 consists of 15 residues. The V gene lost 1 base and the J gene lost 2 bases, with 9 bases spanning the gap. Germline CDR1 reads MGHRA; CDR2 reads YSYEKL. The CDR3: CASSQVGRTKNIQYF. As DNA, the CDR3 is TGCGCCAGCAGCCAAGTGGGGAGAACCAAAAACATTCAGTACTTC.

This clone was observed a few times. The gene calls are TRBV19 and TRBJ2-7, with 9 bases aligning to TRBD1. V lost 7 bases, J lost 5 bases, and 9 bases stayed unmatched. The CDR3 extends over 14 amino acids. Germline V gene lookup returns CDR1 LNHDA and CDR2 SQIVND (reference sequence). CDR3 nucleotides: TGTGCCAGTAAAGCCGAGACAGGGGGACACGAGCAGTACTTC. Translated: CASKAETGGHEQYF.

The chain employs TRBV7-2 and TRBJ2-1, with TRBD2 matching 7 bases. Germline CDR1 SGHTA, CDR2 FQGNSA. The CDR3 spans 15 residues. The trim removed 8 bases at V and 0 bases at J, leaving 7 bases unmatched. In nucleotides, the CDR3 is TGTGCCAGCGGGGGGGGGACTCGCTCCTACAATGAGCAGTTCTTC. This sequence encodes CASGGGTRSYNEQFF.

The chain employs TRBV5-1 and TRBJ1-1; D may be TRBD1 (5 bases). Germline CDR1 is SGHRS and CDR2 is YFSETQ. Trimming removed 0 bases at V and 3 bases at J, with 12 bases between. The CDR3 has 15 residues. CDR3 sequence (DNA): TGCGCCAGCAGCTTGGGTTGGGGCGGGGACACTGAAGCTTTCTTT. Protein: CASSLGWGGDTEAFF.

V and J are TRBV23-1 and TRBJ1-2; tentative D call: TRBD1 (5 bases). TRBV23-1 is identified as an open reading frame with a role that is uncertain. V was cut by 9 bases and J by 4 bases, with 18 bases left in between. This CDR3 has 14 amino acids. CDR3 in DNA: TGCGCCAGGTTCCCCGACAGAGCTATCTATGGCTACACCTTC. This translates into CARFPDRAIYGYTF.

J is TRBJ1-1 and V is TRBV14; 7 nucleotides line up with TRBD1. The CDR3 is 11 residues long. Germline CDR1 and CDR2: SGHDN and FVKESK. The J segment lost 10 bases and the V segment lost 8 bases, leaving 7 bases of the junction unmatched. The CDR3 region is CASLGGGRAFF. The CDR3 DNA follows: TGTGCCAGCCTCGGAGGGGGCCGAGCTTTCTTT.

The V and J genes are TRBV5-1 and TRBJ1-2; 8 nucleotides agree with TRBD1. The CDR3 covers 16 residues. After removal of 3 bases from V and 3 bases from J, the junction contained 10 bases not matched to a gene. From germline, CDR1 is SGHRS and CDR2 YFSETQ. Written as DNA, the CDR3 is TGCGCCAGCAGCTCGGTAGGACAGGGAGGCGACTATGGCTACACCTTC. Protein product: CASSSVGQGGDYGYTF.

A few counts support this clone. The chain joins TRBV7-6 to TRBJ2-5, with 9 bases identical to TRBD1. Trimming took 5 bases from V and 2 from J; bases not matched to a gene: 9. CDR1 SGHVS and CDR2 FNYEAQ come from the germline V gene. This CDR3 contains 16 residues. The CDR3 region is CASSLGGQGFQETQYF. The CDR3 DNA follows: TGTGCCAGCAGCCTGGGGGGACAGGGATTTCAAGAGACCCAGTACTTC.

The chain links TRBV30 to TRBJ1-4; D ambiguous. CDR1 is GTSNPN and CDR2 is SVGIG in the germline V gene (reference sequence). The CDR3 is made up of 13 amino acids. Trimming cost V 1 base and J 5 bases, with 8 bases left between them. The CDR3 DNA reads as TGTGCCTGGAGTGCTATAAAGAATGAAAAACTGTTTTTT. Translated: CAWSAIKNEKLFF. The variable domain in full, completed from reference TRBV30 and TRBJ1-4, reads SQTIHQWPATLVQPVGSPLSLECTVEGTSNPNLYWYRQAAGRGLQLLFYSVGIGQISSEVPQNLSASRPQDRQFILSSKKLLLSDSGFYLCAWSAIKNEKLFFGSGTQLSVL.

V is TRBV18 and J is TRBJ2-5; D might be TRBD2 (5 bases). The CDR3 is made up of 14 amino acids. V was shortened by 3 bases and J by 3 bases, with 11 bases between the two germline ends. The germline CDR1 and CDR2 sequences are KGHSH and LQKENI. CDR3 residues: CASSPSAREETQYF. As DNA, the CDR3 is TGTGCCAGCTCACCTAGCGCTAGGGAAGAGACCCAGTACTTC.

V is TRBV9 and J is TRBJ1-4, with D possibly matching TRBD1 (5 bases). This CDR3 is built from 15 residues. Trimming removed 7 bases at V and 0 bases at J, with 13 bases between. Germline CDR1 and CDR2: SGDLS and YYNGEE. DNA of the CDR3: TGTGCCAGCTCGCAGGGAATGGCAACTAATGAAAAACTGTTTTTT. Translating gives CASSQGMATNEKLFF.

A single count supports this clone. This chain links TRBV6-5 with TRBJ1-5, with a tentative D call TRBD1 (6 bases). This CDR3 has 15 amino acids. Germline CDR1 reads MNHEY; CDR2 reads SVGAGI. The germline V and J ends were trimmed by 5 bases and 2 bases, with 13 bases remaining between them. The CDR3 loop is CASSPGGTGNQPQHF. DNA of the CDR3: TGTGCCAGCAGTCCGGGGGGCACCGGCAATCAGCCCCAGCATTTT.

The CDR3 loop is CSARDRRAQYF. CDR3 DNA sequence: TGCAGTGCTAGAGATAGGAGGGCCCAGTACTTC. V gene TRBV20-1 combines with J gene TRBJ2-5; a weak D match, TRBD2 (6 bases). The CDR3 length is 11 residues. Germline CDR1 and CDR2: DFQATT and SNEGSKA (reference sequence). V shed 0 bases and J shed 9 bases, with 8 bases lying between them.

This clone was seen only once. The chain couples TRBV6-6 to TRBJ2-2, with D possibly matching TRBD2 (7 bases). This CDR3 is built from 14 residues. Trimming stripped 10 bases from V and 6 bases from J, with 18 bases between. From germline, CDR1 is MNHNY and CDR2 SVGAGI (reference sequence). The CDR3 protein is CATSRGAPPGELFF. The CDR3 DNA reads as TGTGCCACTTCACGGGGGGCCCCCCCCGGGGAGCTGTTTTTT.

Turning to this clone: Other nucleotide sequences from this sample produce the same CDR3. The rearrangement uses TRBV28 and TRBJ2-5; the D is unclear. The CDR3 extends over 11 amino acids. V shed 4 bases and J shed 2 bases, with 2 bases lying between them. Looked up from germline, CDR1 is MDHEN and CDR2 is SYDVKM. CDR3 residues: CASSSQETQYF. CDR3 coding DNA: TGTGCCAGCAGTTCACAAGAGACCCAGTACTTC.

CDR3: CASSTYGQGADTQYF. CDR3 sequence (DNA): TGTGCCAGTAGTACCTATGGACAGGGGGCAGATACGCAGTATTTT. This chain joins TRBV19 and TRBJ2-3, with TRBD1 matching 10 bases. Germline V gene data show CDR1 as LNHDA and CDR2 as SQIVND (reference sequence). The CDR3 has 15 residues. Trimming cost V 4 bases and J 4 bases; bases outside gene matches: 5.

The chain couples TRBV27 to TRBJ2-7; D gene uncertain. V was trimmed by 5 bases and J by 3 bases, leaving 14 bases between them. CDR3 size: 14 residues. Germline assignment: CDR1 MNHEY and CDR2 SMNVEV (reference sequence). The CDR3 spells CASSPLRRSYEQYF. The CDR3 region has the DNA TGTGCCAGCAGTCCACTCCGTAGGAGCTACGAGCAGTACTTC.

The chain employs TRBV3-1 (or the pseudogene TRBV3-2) and TRBJ2-1; D not resolved. Germline CDR1 is LGHDT and CDR2 is YNNKEL (reference sequence). V lost 4 bases and J lost 0, with 13 bases in between. The CDR3 is 16 residues long. The CDR3 region has the DNA TGTGCCAGCAGCCGCGAGAGGAAAAGCTCCTACAATGAGCAGTTCTTC. This gives the protein CASSRERKSSYNEQFF.

The rearrangement uses TRBV6-5 and TRBJ1-2, with 9 nucleotides matching TRBD1. The CDR3 covers 12 residues. The germline gives CDR1 MNHEY, CDR2 SVGAGI. The trim removed 6 bases at V and 8 bases at J, leaving 4 bases unmatched. This CDR3 reads CASRDDRGGYTF. The CDR3, as DNA: TGTGCCAGCAGAGACGACAGGGGGGGCTACACCTTC.

The chain is built from TRBV18 and TRBJ2-1; 8 bases line up with TRBD2. The CDR3 totals 16 residues. Germline assignment: CDR1 KGHSH and CDR2 LQKENI. Trimming cost V 6 bases and J 7 bases; bases outside gene matches: 14. The CDR3, as DNA: TGTGCCAGCTCGACTGGGGCGGGAGGTGAGAGGAATGAGCAGTTCTTC. It encodes CASSTGAGGERNEQFF.